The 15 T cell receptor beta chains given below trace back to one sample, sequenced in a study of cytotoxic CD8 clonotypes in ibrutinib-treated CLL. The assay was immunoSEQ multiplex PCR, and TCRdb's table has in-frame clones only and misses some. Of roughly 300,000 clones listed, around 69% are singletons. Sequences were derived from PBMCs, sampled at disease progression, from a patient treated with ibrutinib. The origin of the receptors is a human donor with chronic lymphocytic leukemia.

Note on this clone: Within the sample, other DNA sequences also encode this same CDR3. CDR3 bases: TGCAGCGTTGTCAACACTGAAGCTTTCTTT. It translates to CSVVNTEAFF. This sequence joins TRBV29-1 and TRBJ1-1; D gene ambiguous. V dropped 4 bases and J dropped 2 bases, with 2 bases sitting between them. The CDR3 length is 10 residues. CDR1 SQVTM and CDR2 ANQGSEA come from the germline V gene.

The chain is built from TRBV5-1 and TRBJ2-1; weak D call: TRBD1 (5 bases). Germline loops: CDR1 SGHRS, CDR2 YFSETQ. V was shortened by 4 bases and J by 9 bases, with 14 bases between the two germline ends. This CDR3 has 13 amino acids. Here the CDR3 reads CASSRGQIIEQFF. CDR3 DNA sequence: TGCGCCAGCAGCCGAGGACAAATCATTGAGCAGTTCTTC.

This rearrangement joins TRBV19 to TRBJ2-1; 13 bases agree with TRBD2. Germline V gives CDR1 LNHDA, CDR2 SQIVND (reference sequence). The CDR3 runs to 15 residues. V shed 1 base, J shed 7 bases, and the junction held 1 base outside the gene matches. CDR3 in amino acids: CASSIGTSGSNEQFF. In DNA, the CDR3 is TGTGCCAGTAGTATAGGGACTAGCGGGAGTAATGAGCAGTTCTTC.

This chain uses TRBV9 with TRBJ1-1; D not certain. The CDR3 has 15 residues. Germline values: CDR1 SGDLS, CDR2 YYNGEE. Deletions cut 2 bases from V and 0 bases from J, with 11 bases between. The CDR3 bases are TGTGCCAGCAGCGTGAAGGCGTTCATGAACACTGAAGCTTTCTTT. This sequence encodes CASSVKAFMNTEAFF.

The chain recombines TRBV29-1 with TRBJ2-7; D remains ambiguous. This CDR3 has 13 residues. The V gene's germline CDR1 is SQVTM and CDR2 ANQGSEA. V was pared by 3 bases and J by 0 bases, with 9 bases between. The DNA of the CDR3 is TGCAGCGTTGAGACCCTTTCCTCCTACGAGCAGTACTTC. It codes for CSVETLSSYEQYF.

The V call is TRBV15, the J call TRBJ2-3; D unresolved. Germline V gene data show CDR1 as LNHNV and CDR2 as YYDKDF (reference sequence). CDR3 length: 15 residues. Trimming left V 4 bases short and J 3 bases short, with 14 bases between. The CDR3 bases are TGTGCCACCAGCACCTCTAAGTACCCGACAGATACGCAGTATTTT. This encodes CATSTSKYPTDTQYF.

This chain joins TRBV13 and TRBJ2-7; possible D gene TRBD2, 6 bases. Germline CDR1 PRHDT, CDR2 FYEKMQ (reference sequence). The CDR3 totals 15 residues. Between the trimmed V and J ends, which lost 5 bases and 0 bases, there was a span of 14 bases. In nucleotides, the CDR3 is TGTGCCAGCAGCCGCGGGACTCGCCTCTCCTACGAGCAGTACTTC. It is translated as CASSRGTRLSYEQYF.

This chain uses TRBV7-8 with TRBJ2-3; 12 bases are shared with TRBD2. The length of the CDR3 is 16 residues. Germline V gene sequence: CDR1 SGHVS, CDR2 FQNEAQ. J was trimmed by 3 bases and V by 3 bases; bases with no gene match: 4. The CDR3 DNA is TGTGCCAGCAGCTTCGAAGGACTAGCGGGGACAGATACGCAGTATTTT. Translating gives CASSFEGLAGTDTQYF.

CDR3 nucleotide sequence: TGTGCCAGCAGTTTCGGACCCTCCAGGGGTGAAGCTTTCTTT. Its translation is CASSFGPSRGEAFF. The chain couples TRBV7-9 to TRBJ1-1; D may be TRBD1 (6 bases). V was shortened by 6 bases and J by 7 bases, with 18 bases between the two germline ends. The CDR3 covers 14 residues. CDR1 SEHNR and CDR2 FQNEAQ come from the germline V gene (reference sequence).

Here the CDR3 reads CASSQDEETQYF. The CDR3 coding sequence is TGCGCCAGCAGCCAAGATGAAGAGACCCAGTACTTC. The chain employs TRBV4-1 and TRBJ2-5; D gene unclear. V dropped 0 bases and J dropped 3 bases, with 2 bases sitting between them. The CDR3 sequence is 12 residues long. Germline V gene lookup returns CDR1 MGHRA and CDR2 YSYEKL.

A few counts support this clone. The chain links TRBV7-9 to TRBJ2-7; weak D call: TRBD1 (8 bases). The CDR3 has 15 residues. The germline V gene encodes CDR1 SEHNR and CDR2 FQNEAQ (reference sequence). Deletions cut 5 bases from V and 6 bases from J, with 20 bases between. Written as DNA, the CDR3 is TGTGCCAGCAGCCGAACAGGGGGGGCGCTGAGCGAGCAGTACTTC. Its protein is CASSRTGGALSEQYF.

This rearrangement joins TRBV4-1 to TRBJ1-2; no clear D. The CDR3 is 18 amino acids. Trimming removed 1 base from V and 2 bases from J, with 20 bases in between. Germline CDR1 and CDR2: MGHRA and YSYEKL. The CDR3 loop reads CASSQALSFGLKNYGYTF. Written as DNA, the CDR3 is TGCGCCAGCAGCCAAGCCCTATCTTTTGGGCTAAAGAACTATGGCTACACCTTC.

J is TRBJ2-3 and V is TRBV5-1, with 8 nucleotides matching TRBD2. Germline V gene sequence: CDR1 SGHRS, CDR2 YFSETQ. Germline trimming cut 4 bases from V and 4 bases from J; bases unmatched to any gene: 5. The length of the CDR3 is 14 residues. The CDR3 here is CASSHGGAADTQYF. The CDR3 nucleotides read TGCGCCAGCAGCCACGGGGGGGCCGCAGATACGCAGTATTTT. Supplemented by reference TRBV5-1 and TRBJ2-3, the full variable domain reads KAGVTQTPRYLIKTRGQQVTLSCSPISGHRSVSWYQQTPGQGLQFLFEYFSETQRNKGNFPGRFSGRQFSNSRSEMNVSTLELGDSALYLCASSHGGAADTQYFGPGTRLTVL.

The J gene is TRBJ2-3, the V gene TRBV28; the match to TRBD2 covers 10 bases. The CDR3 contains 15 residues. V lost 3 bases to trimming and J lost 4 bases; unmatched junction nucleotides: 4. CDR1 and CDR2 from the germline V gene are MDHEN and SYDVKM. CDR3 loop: CASSFLAGVPDTQYF. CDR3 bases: TGTGCCAGCAGTTTTCTAGCGGGAGTCCCAGATACGCAGTATTTT.

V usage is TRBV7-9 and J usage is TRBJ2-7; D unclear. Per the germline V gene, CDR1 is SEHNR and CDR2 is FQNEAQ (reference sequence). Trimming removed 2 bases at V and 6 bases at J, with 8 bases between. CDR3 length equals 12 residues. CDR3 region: CASSLIVGEQYF. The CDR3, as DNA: TGTGCCAGCAGCTTAATCGTAGGCGAGCAGTACTTC. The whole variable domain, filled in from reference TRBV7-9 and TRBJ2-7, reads DTGVSQNPRHKITKRGQNVTFRCDPISEHNRLYWYRQTLGQGPEFLTYFQNEAQLEKSRLLSDRFSAERPKGSFSTLEIQRTEQGDSAMYLCASSLIVGEQYFGPGTRLTVT.